The 29 T cell receptor beta chains reported below all come from one sample, sequenced in a study of T-cell memory formation after mild COVID-19 (dated by TCRdb to about 2021). Libraries were constructed by 5' RACE. This sample was sequenced with an Illumina NovaSeq 6000. TCRdb reprocessing: public reads trimmed at Q25 with fastp, clones called with MiXCR, in-frame beta chains kept. A single entry per CDR3 protein holds the most common genes and DNA from its merged rows. Present in this sample are approximately 490,000 distinct CDR3 sequences, approximately 20% of which were seen just once. Around 12% of the sample is in the top ten clones. The material sequenced was PBMCs or a T cell subset sorted from them (not recorded which). The receptors were gathered from an adult woman who had mild COVID-19 (a few samples of this study predate the infection). The sample titles of this study are shuffled in the database, so cell type and time point are left out; the donor was told from shared clones.

This clonotype was counted at least ten times. The genes are TRBV20-1 and TRBJ1-4; D remains unclear. The CDR3 consists of 13 residues. Germline-derived CDR1 and CDR2 are DFQATT and SNEGSKA (reference sequence). The V end lost 7 bases, the J end lost 3 bases, and 12 bases lay between the germline ends. The CDR3 spells CSVPQAANEKLFF. CDR3 DNA: TGCAGTGTCCCCCAAGCGGCTAATGAAAAACTGTTTTTT.

This clonotype has only a few counts. The chain combines TRBV24-1 with TRBJ1-2; TRBD1 matches at 9 bases. The germline CDR1 and CDR2 sequences are KGHDR and SFDVKD. This CDR3 comprises 15 residues. Trimming cost V 4 bases and J 4 bases; bases outside gene matches: 6. The CDR3 reads CATSDPGTGSYGYTF. The CDR3 bases are TGTGCCACCAGTGACCCCGGGACAGGGAGCTATGGCTACACCTTC.

The chain employs TRBV7-9 and TRBJ2-4; TRBD2 aligns across 8 bases. This CDR3 spans 17 amino acids. With 5 bases clipped from V and 0 bases from J, the junction kept 9 bases outside the gene matches. Germline lookup yields CDR1 SEHNR and CDR2 FQNEAQ (reference sequence). The CDR3 loop reads CASSPPLSGKAKNIQYF. In DNA, the CDR3 is TGTGCCAGCAGCCCCCCACTTAGCGGGAAAGCCAAAAACATTCAGTACTTC.

The chain combines TRBV30 with TRBJ2-7; D may match TRBD1 or TRBD2 (6 bases each). V lost 6 bases and J 0 bases, leaving 12 bases between the germline ends. Germline V lookup: CDR1 GTSNPN, CDR2 SVGIG (reference sequence). The CDR3 has 13 amino acids. In nucleotides, the CDR3 is TGTGCCTGCCACCGGGGGCACTCCTACGAGCAGTACTTC. Translation: CACHRGHSYEQYF.

A few counts support this clonotype. The gene calls are TRBV9 and TRBJ2-1; no clear D. Trimming left V 0 bases short and J 7 bases short, with 8 bases between. In germline, CDR1 is SGDLS, CDR2 YYNGEE. This CDR3 spans 13 amino acids. The CDR3 loop is CASSVVVGNEQFF. The CDR3 DNA reads as TGTGCCAGCAGCGTAGTAGTCGGGAATGAGCAGTTCTTC.

The rearrangement links TRBV5-1 to TRBJ1-1; D is unresolved. Germline CDR1 SGHRS, CDR2 YFSETQ. The germline V and J ends were trimmed by 4 bases and 6 bases, with 19 bases remaining between them. CDR3 length: 15 amino acids. The CDR3 protein is CASSPLLEGRAEAFF. CDR3 in DNA: TGCGCCAGCAGCCCCCTTTTGGAGGGTAGGGCTGAAGCTTTCTTT.

This clonotype was found many times. The V call is TRBV12-3 or TRBV12-4, the J call TRBJ2-7; 10 nucleotides agree with TRBD2. Germline trimming cut 5 bases from V and 9 bases from J; bases unmatched to any gene: 10. The CDR3 covers 14 residues. The CDR3 is CASSAVGLAAGQYF. DNA for the CDR3: TGTGCCAGCAGTGCGGTCGGACTAGCGGCCGGGCAGTACTTC.

This clonotype was recorded a few times. The chain couples TRBV5-1 to TRBJ2-1, with unresolved D. The V gene's germline CDR1 is SGHRS and CDR2 YFSETQ. The CDR3 is made up of 13 amino acids. Trimming shortened V by 4 bases and J by 6 bases, and 11 bases separated the two germline ends. CDR3 in amino acids: CASSAHSPNEQFF. CDR3 in DNA: TGCGCCAGCAGCGCGCACAGCCCCAATGAGCAGTTCTTC.

The J gene is TRBJ2-7, the V gene TRBV5-1, with 7 positions matching TRBD1. This CDR3 is 15 amino acids long. Germline V CDR1 and CDR2: SGHRS, YFSETQ. V lost 4 bases to trimming and J lost 1 base; unmatched junction nucleotides: 8. In DNA form, the CDR3 reads TGCGCCAGCAGCCCCCGGGGCAGGGGGTCCTACGAGCAGTACTTC. Protein product: CASSPRGRGSYEQYF.

The rearrangement links TRBV28 to TRBJ1-2; a weak D match, TRBD1 (6 bases). Germline values: CDR1 MDHEN, CDR2 SYDVKM. The CDR3 totals 14 residues. V lost 6 bases to trimming and J lost 2 bases, with 13 bases between them. Here the CDR3 reads CASRYREINYGYTF. In DNA, the CDR3 is TGTGCCAGCAGGTACAGGGAAATCAACTATGGCTACACCTTC.

This sequence joins TRBV12-3 or TRBV12-4 and TRBJ2-7; maybe TRBD2 (6 bases). The CDR3 is 17 amino acids. The ends were cut back, 3 bases at V and 0 bases at J, with 18 bases in the middle. The CDR3: CASSFAQGGDPSYEQYF. DNA of the CDR3: TGTGCCAGCAGTTTTGCCCAAGGAGGGGACCCCTCCTACGAGCAGTACTTC.

This clonotype was observed a handful of times. The genes are TRBV7-8 and TRBJ1-1; TRBD1 aligns across 7 bases. This CDR3 has 16 amino acids. The V and J ends lost 5 bases and 0 bases, in that order; junction bases with no gene match: 9. CDR1 SGHVS and CDR2 FQNEAQ come from the germline V gene. DNA of the CDR3: TGTGCCAGCAGCCCGACGGGACAGATAATGAACACTGAAGCTTTCTTT. Translation gives CASSPTGQIMNTEAFF.

The J gene is TRBJ2-1, the V gene TRBV7-8, with D perhaps matching TRBD1 (5 bases). CDR1 SGHVS and CDR2 FQNEAQ come from the germline V gene. The CDR3 consists of 14 residues. With 0 bases removed from V and 4 bases from J, the gap between germline ends came to 7 bases. CDR3 region: CASSLARQYNEQFF. The DNA for the CDR3 is TGTGCCAGCAGCTTAGCCCGACAGTACAATGAGCAGTTCTTC. The full variable domain, completed using reference TRBV7-8 and TRBJ2-1, is GAGVSQSPRYKVAKRGQDVALRCDPISGHVSLFWYQQALGQGPEFLTYFQNEAQLDKSGLPSDRFFAERPEGSVSTLKIQRTQQEDSAVYLCASSLARQYNEQFFGPGTRLTVL.

The chain employs TRBV12-3 or TRBV12-4 and TRBJ2-5; TRBD2 matches 10 bases. This CDR3 spans 14 amino acids. Losses at the gene ends were 2 bases for V and 7 bases for J; bases not matched to a gene: 4. The DNA for the CDR3 is TGTGCCAGCAGTTTAAGCGGGGGGGCCCGGACCCAGTACTTC. Translation: CASSLSGGARTQYF.

J is TRBJ2-7 and V is TRBV25-1; tentatively, D is TRBD2 (6 bases). Germline CDR1 reads MGHDK; CDR2 reads SYGVNS. The CDR3 sequence is 15 residues long. Between the trimmed V and J ends, which lost 0 bases and 9 bases, there was a span of 18 bases. CDR3: CASSEYSQHPGVQYF. The DNA for the CDR3 is TGTGCCAGCAGTGAATATAGCCAACACCCGGGGGTGCAGTACTTC.

This clonotype was counted ten times or more. The chain recombines TRBV12-3 or TRBV12-4 with TRBJ2-1, with D perhaps TRBD1 (5 bases). This CDR3 has 15 amino acids. V lost 5 bases, J lost 3 bases, and 14 bases lay in between. CDR3 residues: CASSPTQGRYNEQFF. For the CDR3, the DNA is TGTGCCAGCAGTCCGACGCAGGGCCGCTACAATGAGCAGTTCTTC.

This clonotype was detected a few times. The chain joins TRBV4-2 to TRBJ2-5, with a tentative D call TRBD2 (6 bases). Germline CDR1 is LGHNA and CDR2 is YNFKEQ. V lost 0 bases to trimming and J lost 1 base, with 9 bases between them. This CDR3 contains 15 residues. Here the CDR3 reads CASSQDAGGQETQYF. CDR3 sequence (DNA): TGTGCCAGCAGCCAAGATGCCGGGGGCCAAGAGACCCAGTACTTC.

This clonotype has a handful of counts. The chain links TRBV9 to TRBJ2-7, with a possible D match to TRBD1 (6 bases). There are 16 residues in the CDR3. The germline CDR1 and CDR2 sequences are SGDLS and YYNGEE. V shed 4 bases and J shed 0 bases, with 17 bases lying between them. The CDR3 DNA reads as TGTGCCAGCAGCCCCGTACCAGGGGCCATCTCCTACGAGCAGTACTTC. As protein: CASSPVPGAISYEQYF.

V gene TRBV7-9 combines with J gene TRBJ2-3; TRBD2 aligns across 7 bases. Germline loops: CDR1 SEHNR, CDR2 FQNEAQ (reference sequence). The J segment lost 2 bases and the V segment lost 3 bases, leaving 5 bases of the junction unmatched. The CDR3 totals 15 residues. The CDR3 is CASSFSGGFTDTQYF. The CDR3 DNA is TGTGCCAGCAGCTTTTCGGGAGGATTCACAGATACGCAGTATTTT. The full variable domain, with the rest looked up from reference TRBV7-9 and TRBJ2-3, is DTGVSQNPRHKITKRGQNVTFRCDPISEHNRLYWYRQTLGQGPEFLTYFQNEAQLEKSRLLSDRFSAERPKGSFSTLEIQRTEQGDSAMYLCASSFSGGFTDTQYFGPGTRLTVL.

V is TRBV12-3 or TRBV12-4 and J is TRBJ2-5, with a possible D match to TRBD1 (7 bases). The CDR3 is 16 amino acids. V was pared by 1 base and J by 5 bases, with 17 bases between. The CDR3: CASSLGSGGSGETQYF. CDR3 coding DNA: TGTGCCAGCAGTTTAGGATCAGGGGGGTCCGGCGAGACCCAGTACTTC.

The chain carries TRBV4-1 and TRBJ2-7; 12 bases match TRBD1. V lost 3 bases and J lost 8; bases outside the gene matches: 14. This CDR3 spans 17 amino acids. Looked up from germline, CDR1 is MGHRA and CDR2 is YSYEKL. The CDR3 spells CASSQGQGARTYLQQYF. CDR3 DNA sequence: TGCGCCAGCAGCCAGGGACAGGGGGCAAGGACCTACCTCCAGCAGTACTTC.

The chain links TRBV24-1 to TRBJ2-2; TRBD1 matches 10 bases. J gave up 7 bases and V 3 bases, and 7 bases lay outside the gene matches. Germline V gives CDR1 KGHDR, CDR2 SFDVKD. This CDR3 has 16 amino acids. Here the CDR3 DNA reads TGTGCCACCAGTGATACGGACAGGGGGAAGAACGGGGAGCTGTTTTTT. Translating it yields CATSDTDRGKNGELFF.

This rearrangement joins TRBV2 to TRBJ1-1; D gene unclear. The CDR3 totals 15 residues. The V gene's germline CDR1 is SNHLY and CDR2 FYNNEI. Trimming stripped 4 bases from V and 1 base from J, with 13 bases between. The chain's CDR3 is CASSVLGASNTEAFF. CDR3 bases: TGTGCCAGCAGTGTTTTAGGCGCTTCGAACACTGAAGCTTTCTTT.

This clonotype occurred a few times. The chain couples TRBV18 to TRBJ2-1; 10 positions match TRBD2. V dropped 3 bases and J dropped 4; count of bases not matched to a gene: 21. CDR3 length: 21 residues. Per germline, CDR1 KGHSH and CDR2 LQKENI. The CDR3 bases are TGTGCCAGCTCACCCCTAACCTCCCTAGGGGTAGCGGGAGGCCCATACAATGAGCAGTTCTTC. Its protein is CASSPLTSLGVAGGPYNEQFF.

The V gene is TRBV15, the J gene TRBJ2-7; D is possibly TRBD1 (6 bases). V lost 5 bases and J 5 bases, leaving 13 bases between the germline ends. Germline V gene sequence: CDR1 LNHNV, CDR2 YYDKDF (reference sequence). The CDR3 is 13 amino acids. As DNA, the CDR3 is TGTGCCACCAGCTCCCTCAGGGGTCACGAGCAGTACTTC. It is translated as CATSSLRGHEQYF. Based on the CDR3 plus reference TRBV15 and TRBJ2-7, the full variable domain is DAMVIQNPRYQVTQFGKPVTLSCSQTLNHNVMYWYQQKSSQAPKLLFHYYDKDFNNEADTPDNFQSRRPNTSFCFLDIRSPGLGDTAMYLCATSSLRGHEQYFGPGTRLTVT.

The chain uses TRBV5-1 and TRBJ2-7; 8 nucleotides align to TRBD1. The ends lost 3 bases at V and 6 bases at J; junction bases unmatched: 11. From germline, CDR1 is SGHRS and CDR2 YFSETQ. The CDR3 sequence is 15 residues long. This chain's CDR3 is CASSSSGTGASEQYF. The CDR3 nucleotides read TGCGCCAGCAGCTCATCCGGGACAGGCGCCTCCGAGCAGTACTTC. Based on the CDR3 plus reference TRBV5-1 and TRBJ2-7, the full variable domain is KAGVTQTPRYLIKTRGQQVTLSCSPISGHRSVSWYQQTPGQGLQFLFEYFSETQRNKGNFPGRFSGRQFSNSRSEMNVSTLELGDSALYLCASSSSGTGASEQYFGPGTRLTVT.

The V call is TRBV3-1, the J call TRBJ1-5; D gene unclear. Germline V CDR1 and CDR2: LGHDT, YNNKEL (reference sequence). The ends were cut back, 0 bases at V and 6 bases at J, with 9 bases in the middle. CDR3 length equals 14 residues. DNA of the CDR3: TGTGCCAGCAGCCAAGACAGGTGCGGTCAGCCCCAGCATTTT. Protein product: CASSQDRCGQPQHF.

This clonotype was observed a handful of times. The chain combines TRBV5-1 with TRBJ2-7; D perhaps matches TRBD1 (6 bases). This CDR3 is built from 13 residues. Trimming pared 4 bases from V and 0 bases from J, leaving 8 bases between. CDR1 and CDR2 from the germline V gene are SGHRS and YFSETQ. The CDR3 loop is CASSRQASYEQYF. The CDR3 nucleotides are TGCGCCAGCAGCAGACAGGCCTCCTACGAGCAGTACTTC. Using reference TRBV5-1 and TRBJ2-7 for the parts outside the CDR3, the full variable domain is KAGVTQTPRYLIKTRGQQVTLSCSPISGHRSVSWYQQTPGQGLQFLFEYFSETQRNKGNFPGRFSGRQFSNSRSEMNVSTLELGDSALYLCASSRQASYEQYFGPGTRLTVT.

The chain employs TRBV3-1 and TRBJ2-6; TRBD1 matches 8 bases. Germline lookup yields CDR1 LGHDT and CDR2 YNNKEL (reference sequence). With V trimmed by 0 bases and J by 2 bases, 3 bases remained unmatched. This CDR3 spans 17 amino acids. CDR3 amino acids: CASSQDRGLPGANVLTF. The CDR3 region has the DNA TGTGCCAGCAGCCAAGACAGGGGGCTCCCTGGGGCCAACGTCCTGACTTTC.